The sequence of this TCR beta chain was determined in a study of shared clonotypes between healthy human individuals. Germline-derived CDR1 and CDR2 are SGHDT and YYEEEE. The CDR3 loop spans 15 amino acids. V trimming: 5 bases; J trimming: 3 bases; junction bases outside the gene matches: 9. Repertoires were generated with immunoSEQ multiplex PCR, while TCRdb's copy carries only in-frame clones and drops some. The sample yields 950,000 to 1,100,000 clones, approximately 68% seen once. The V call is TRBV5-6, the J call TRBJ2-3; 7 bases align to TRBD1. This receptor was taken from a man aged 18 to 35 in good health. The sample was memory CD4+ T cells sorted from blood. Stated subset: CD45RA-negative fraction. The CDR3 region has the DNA TGTGCCAGCAGTTACCTGACAGGGAAGACAGATACGCAGTATTTT. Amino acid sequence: CASSYLTGKTDTQYF.